Following are 15 T cell receptor beta chains from one sample sequenced in a study of blood T cell repertoires in COVID-19. Generated by immunoSEQ multiplex PCR, the TCRdb table keeps only in-frame clones and is missing some. The sample comprises a few hundred thousand clones, about 80% of which are singletons, and roughly 14% rests with the top ten. Sequencing was performed on peripheral blood. The receptor set was obtained from a person aged 65 to 85 with COVID-19, enrolled during active disease.

V is TRBV30 and J is TRBJ1-6; 9 bases agree with TRBD1. The CDR3 spans 15 residues. With 8 bases clipped from V and 7 bases from J, the junction kept 12 bases outside the gene matches. Germline CDR1 and CDR2: GTSNPN and SVGIG (reference sequence). In nucleotides, the CDR3 is TGTGCCACAACCCCTCCGGGACAGGGAAATTCACCCCTCCACTTT. This encodes CATTPPGQGNSPLHF.

The V and J genes are TRBV18 and TRBJ1-1; D uncertain. Germline CDR1 is KGHSH and CDR2 is LQKENI. The CDR3 has 12 amino acids. V was shortened by 2 bases and J by 8 bases, with 9 bases between the two germline ends. CDR3 in DNA: TGTGCCAGCTCACCATTGGGCAGCGAAGCTTTCTTT. It yields the protein CASSPLGSEAFF.

The V call is TRBV7-2, the J call TRBJ2-7; 8 positions agree with TRBD2. CDR1 is SGHTA and CDR2 is FQGNSA in the germline V gene. J lost 7 bases, V lost 1 base, and 12 bases had no gene match. The CDR3 consists of 16 residues. The CDR3 DNA is TGTGCCAGCAGCTTAGATCGTCCTAGCGGGCTACGGGAGCAGTACTTC. Its translation is CASSLDRPSGLREQYF.

This clone was counted a few times. The V call is TRBV2, the J call TRBJ2-3; 8 nucleotides align to TRBD2. Germline lookup yields CDR1 SNHLY and CDR2 FYNNEI. CDR3 size: 16 residues. The ends lost 3 bases at V and 1 base at J; junction bases unmatched: 6. The CDR3 DNA is TGTGCCAGCAGTGAGGGTCTAGCGGGTGGCACAGATACGCAGTATTTT. It yields the protein CASSEGLAGGTDTQYF.

The chain joins TRBV12-5 to TRBJ2-3, with 7 bases fitting TRBD2. CDR1 is LGHNT and CDR2 is FRNRAP in the germline V gene. The CDR3 is made up of 14 amino acids. V lost 1 base, J lost 4 bases, and 2 bases stayed unmatched. CDR3 bases: TGTGCTAGTGGTTTGGGTCGGGAGGCAGATACGCAGTATTTT. It codes for CASGLGREADTQYF.

This chain connects TRBV6-2 or TRBV6-3 to TRBJ1-5; TRBD1 is a possible D gene (5 bases). V was pared by 3 bases and J by 2 bases, with 17 bases between. This CDR3 has 17 amino acids. The germline CDR1 and CDR2 sequences are MNHEY and SVGEGT. The CDR3: CASSYGAREVGNQPQHF. CDR3 nucleotide sequence: TGTGCCAGCAGTTATGGGGCCAGGGAAGTGGGCAATCAGCCCCAGCATTTT.

This clone was detected only a few times. The V and J genes are TRBV29-1 and TRBJ2-1; 7 nucleotides line up with TRBD1. The germline V gene has CDR1 SQVTM and CDR2 ANQGSEA. After removal of 3 bases from V and 4 bases from J, the junction contained 9 bases not matched to a gene. The CDR3 runs to 15 residues. CDR3 DNA: TGCAGCGTTGACCACATGACAGGGAGTTACAATGAGCAGTTCTTC. Protein sequence: CSVDHMTGSYNEQFF.

The chain recombines TRBV4-3 with TRBJ1-6; 7 nucleotides line up with TRBD1. CDR3 length: 13 amino acids. Germline CDR1 reads LGHNA; CDR2 reads YSLEER. Trimming at V came to 8 bases and at J to 9 bases, leaving 7 bases not matched to a gene. This CDR3 reads CASGGTVGSPLHF. The DNA for the CDR3 is TGCGCCAGCGGAGGGACAGTCGGTTCACCCCTCCACTTT.

The chain carries TRBV29-1 and TRBJ2-3; TRBD2 agrees at 7 bases. From germline, CDR1 is SQVTM and CDR2 ANQGSEA. The CDR3 extends over 15 amino acids. Trimming took 4 bases from V and 5 from J; bases not matched to a gene: 12. DNA of the CDR3: TGCAGCGTTGCGGTACCAGCGGGGTTCGGAGATACGCAGTATTTT. This encodes CSVAVPAGFGDTQYF.

The chain links TRBV3-1 (or the pseudogene TRBV3-2) to TRBJ1-2, with no clear D. CDR1 and CDR2 from the germline V gene are LGHDT and YNNKEL (reference sequence). The CDR3 has 13 amino acids. V dropped 4 bases and J dropped 8 bases, with 14 bases sitting between them. The chain's CDR3 is CASSPLRVGGYTF. CDR3 DNA sequence: TGTGCCAGCAGCCCCCTCCGGGTCGGAGGCTACACCTTC.

The chain is built from TRBV13 and TRBJ1-4, with TRBD1 matching over 10 bases. The trim removed 5 bases at V and 1 base at J, leaving 19 bases unmatched. The CDR3 extends over 21 amino acids. Germline lookup yields CDR1 PRHDT and CDR2 FYEKMQ (reference sequence). CDR3 in DNA: TGTGCCAGCAGCCCTGCCCCTAAGACAGGGGGCATAGGGGTAACTAATGAAAAACTGTTTTTT. Protein sequence: CASSPAPKTGGIGVTNEKLFF.

The rearrangement links TRBV6-2 or TRBV6-3 to TRBJ2-7; D may be TRBD1 (5 bases). The CDR3 consists of 17 residues. Trimming took off 3 bases at V and 1 base at J, with 19 bases between the two ends. CDR1 and CDR2 from the germline V gene are MNHEY and SVGEGT. In nucleotides, the CDR3 is TGTGCCAGCAGTTATCTGCACCCGCAGGACATTTCCTACGAGCAGTACTTC. Its protein product is CASSYLHPQDISYEQYF.

CDR3 nucleotide sequence: TGTGCAGGGCTAGGTGGCGGGGGGTACAATGAGCAGTTCTTC. The encoded protein is CAGLGGGGYNEQFF. The J gene is TRBJ2-1, the V gene TRBV6-7; 8 positions agree with TRBD2. TRBV6-7 is an open reading frame, and its role is uncertain. The CDR3 is made up of 14 amino acids.

The chain recombines TRBV19 with TRBJ2-1; 12 nucleotides match TRBD2. With 5 bases clipped from V and 9 bases from J, the junction kept 8 bases outside the gene matches. The CDR3 contains 15 residues. The germline gives CDR1 LNHDA, CDR2 SQIVND (reference sequence). This CDR3 reads CASSQLAGGLGEQFF. DNA for the CDR3: TGTGCCAGTAGTCAGCTAGCGGGGGGGCTGGGTGAGCAGTTCTTC.

V gene TRBV11-2 combines with J gene TRBJ1-6; 8 nucleotides align to TRBD1. This CDR3 spans 15 amino acids. The germline V gene has CDR1 SGHAT and CDR2 FQNNGV. Germline trimming cut 4 bases from V and 9 bases from J; bases unmatched to any gene: 8. The CDR3: CASSSSGQGSSPLHF. The CDR3 DNA is TGTGCCAGCAGCTCCTCTGGACAGGGTAGTTCACCCCTCCACTTT. The whole variable domain, filled in from reference TRBV11-2 and TRBJ1-6, reads EAGVAQSPRYKIIEKRQSVAFWCNPISGHATLYWYQQILGQGPKLLIQFQNNGVVDDSQLPKDRFSAERLKGVDSTLKIQPAKLEDSAVYLCASSSSGQGSSPLHFGNGTRLTVT.